Sequencing of this T cell receptor beta chain was carried out in a study of cytomegalovirus exposure and HLA in healthy donors. Study outcomes and limitations: Later analysis identified several of the most significant clusters that appeared linked to common viral pathogens. It was shown in a later analysis that HLA-associated TCR beta chains were more clonally expanded than other, equally common chains. Testing in vitro showed a few CMV-associated chains specific for CMV antigens.

PCR involved 60 Vbeta and 13 Jbeta primers. The authors' processing: As a later analysis found, there were approximately 80 million unique TCR beta chains, of which 8.5 million to 14 million were shared. Here immunoSEQ multiplex PCR was the method, and the copy in TCRdb shows in-frame clones only, minus some. V and J calls and clone size are copied from that table; D and trimming were computed from the DNA. The data contain about 37,000 clones, 70% to 85% of them singletons. In germline, CDR1 is SEHNR, CDR2 FQNEAQ (reference sequence). The CDR3 spans 12 residues. With V trimmed by 8 bases and J by 3 bases, 4 bases remained unmatched. As for this clone: Its target is not known.

Sequenced input: PBMCs. This clonotype was sampled from a man aged 30 to 45 in good health and CMV-seronegative. V usage is TRBV7-9 and J usage is TRBJ2-7; 7 bases map to TRBD2. The chain's CDR3 is CASGPGGYEQYF. CDR3 in DNA: TGTGCCAGCGGCCCGGGGGGCTACGAGCAGTACTTC. Complete variable domain (other parts from reference TRBV7-9 and TRBJ2-7): DTGVSQNPRHKITKRGQNVTFRCDPISEHNRLYWYRQTLGQGPEFLTYFQNEAQLEKSRLLSDRFSAERPKGSFSTLEIQRTEQGDSAMYLCASGPGGYEQYFGPGTRLTVT.